This is a list of T cell receptor beta chains from one sample in a study of T cell changes during pregnancy in multiple sclerosis. The assay was immunoSEQ multiplex PCR, and TCRdb's table has in-frame clones only and misses some. The sample carries 55,000 to 65,000 clones, over 90% recorded once. The sample in question was CD8+ T cells from peripheral blood mononuclear cells, obtained in the third trimester of pregnancy. These receptors came from a female donor with multiple sclerosis, enrolled in a pregnancy study. Each CDR3 is given with its conserved first and last residue. A D gene is named only where the DNA matches it firmly. Not all rows give a size; the values are once, few, many and, for expanded clones, a class.

d_call,clone_size,v_call,j_call,cdr3_aa,cdr3_nt
NA,NA,TRBV9,TRBJ2-1,CASSVVGSNEQFF,TGTGCCAGCAGCGTGGTGGGGAGCAATGAGCAGTTCTTC
TRBD2,NA,TRBV7-7,TRBJ2-1,CASSLAGGVNEQFF,TGTGCCAGCAGCTTAGCGGGGGGGGTAAATGAGCAGTTCTTC
NA,NA,TRBV28,TRBJ2-7,CASSLGQLSYEQYF,TGTGCCAGCAGTTTAGGGCAGCTCTCCTACGAGCAGTACTTC
TRBD1,NA,TRBV27,TRBJ2-4,CASSATGTGGFKNIQYF,TGTGCCAGCAGTGCCACCGGGACAGGGGGCTTCAAAAACATTCAGTACTTC
TRBD1,NA,TRBV11-2,TRBJ2-7,CASSPRSGTAPYEQYF,TGTGCCAGCAGCCCTAGATCGGGGACAGCACCCTACGAGCAGTACTTC
TRBD1,once,TRBV28,TRBJ2-1,CASSFWTGGRNYNEQFF,TGTGCCAGCAGTTTCTGGACAGGGGGGAGGAATTACAATGAGCAGTTCTTC
NA,NA,TRBV12-5,TRBJ2-3,CASGFPGSDTQYF,TGTGCTAGTGGTTTTCCGGGGTCAGATACGCAGTATTTT
NA,NA,TRBV27,TRBJ2-7,CASSLTPGVSYEQYF,TGTGCCAGCAGTTTAACCCCGGGGGTCTCCTACGAGCAGTACTTC
NA,NA,TRBV21-1,TRBJ2-3,CASSGLLRDTQYF,TGTGCCAGCAGTGGACTTCTGAGGGATACGCAGTATTTT
TRBD1,NA,TRBV13,TRBJ1-2,CASSLGPRGVDGYTF,TGTGCCAGCAGCTTAGGCCCCAGGGGGGTCGACGGCTACACCTTC
NA,NA,TRBV5-1,TRBJ2-1,CASSFRSSYNEQFF,TGCGCCAGCAGCTTCCGTAGCTCCTACAATGAGCAGTTCTTC
NA,NA,TRBV2,TRBJ2-3,CASSETGTGVSHGGWTDTQYF,TGTGCCAGCAGTGAAACGGGAACGGGGGTCTCTCATGGGGGGTGGACAGATACGCAGTATTTT
TRBD2,NA,TRBV7-9,TRBJ2-5,CASSSPGLDAETQYF,TGTGCCAGCAGCTCCCCAGGACTAGACGCGGAGACCCAGTACTTC
TRBD1,once,TRBV7-9,TRBJ1-5,CASSLGDRGQPQHF,TGTGCCAGCAGCTTAGGGGACAGGGGTCAGCCCCAGCATTTT
TRBD1,NA,TRBV7-8,TRBJ2-5,CASRIPGTDYRETQYF,TGTGCCAGCAGGATACCCGGGACAGACTACAGAGAGACCCAGTACTTC
NA,NA,TRBV5-1,TRBJ1-1,CASTGAVNTEAFF,TGCGCCAGCACTGGGGCGGTAAACACTGAAGCTTTCTTT
TRBD1,NA,TRBV28,TRBJ1-1,CASSLGQGYSEAFF,TGTGCCAGCAGTCTGGGACAGGGATATTCTGAAGCTTTCTTT
TRBD1,NA,TRBV10-1,TRBJ1-3,CASTAVGQGAREGGNTIYF,TGCGCCAGCACCGCAGTAGGACAGGGGGCGCGAGAAGGTGGAAACACCATATATTTT
NA,once,TRBV27,TRBJ1-1,CASSFSADTEAFF,TGTGCCAGCAGTTTCTCAGCGGACACTGAAGCTTTCTTT
NA,once,TRBV11-2,TRBJ2-1,CASSLQGNGYNEQFF,TGTGCCAGCAGCTTACAGGGTAATGGGTACAATGAGCAGTTCTTC